This TCR beta chain was profiled in a study of blood T cells in healthy people across ages. Then a second PCR, running roughly 7 to 11 cycles, was carried out with a sample-barcoded 5' primer and a J-beta primer mix. In TCRdb, the 5' RACE reads were re-called with MiXCR into one record per CDR3 protein. Found here are hundreds of thousands of distinct CDR3 sequences, approximately 25% of them singletons; the top ten hold 8% to 10%. The length of the CDR3 is 14 residues. Germline CDR1 MNHEY, CDR2 SVGEGT. V was clipped by 6 bases and J by 7 bases; unmatched bases: 6. This clonotype was picked up a small number of times. These data were likewise used in another study, on T cells of mothers and their children.

The rearrangement links TRBV6-2 or TRBV6-3 to TRBJ2-2; 9 positions agree with TRBD1. The sequence came from a boy aged 5-17 years in good health. Sequenced: blood. Here the CDR3 DNA reads TGTGCCAGCAGGGAACAGGGGGCCGGCGGGGAGCTGTTTTTT. Protein: CASREQGAGGELFF.